These T cell receptor beta chains were read from a single sample in a study of blood T cells in healthy people across ages. TCRdb used MiXCR to reprocess the 5' RACE reads, holding one entry per CDR3 protein. The sample lists over 1,200,000 distinct CDR3 sequences, almost 60% seen once, with roughly 6.3% in the top ten. The sequencing sample was made of blood. The receptor set was obtained from a man younger than 35 in good health. Each CDR3 is given with its conserved first and last residue. D genes are given only for firm matches. A row's size may be missing; if present it is once, few, many or a size class.

J gene: TRBJ2-2
V gene: TRBV4-3
D gene: -
clone size: -
CDR3 protein: CASSPTRGYTGELFF
CDR3 DNA: TGCGCCAGCAGCCCTACTCGGGGGTATACCGGGGAGCTGTTTTTT

J gene: TRBJ1-2
V gene: TRBV4-1
D gene: -
clone size: -
CDR3 protein: CASSQDSGGRDGYTF
CDR3 DNA: TGCGCCAGCAGCCAAGATTCGGGGGGGCGAGATGGCTACACCTTC

J gene: TRBJ2-4
V gene: TRBV11-2
D gene: TRBD2
clone size: few
CDR3 protein: CASSLLAGRDIQYF
CDR3 DNA: TGTGCCAGCAGCTTACTAGCGGGAAGGGACATTCAGTACTTC

J gene: TRBJ1-5
V gene: TRBV6-2/TRBV6-3
D gene: TRBD1
clone size: -
CDR3 protein: CASSRGVGTADSNQPQHF
CDR3 DNA: TGTGCCAGCAGTCGTGGTGTCGGGACAGCCGATAGCAATCAGCCCCAGCATTTT

J gene: TRBJ2-7
V gene: TRBV4-1
D gene: TRBD1
clone size: few
CDR3 protein: CASSPTNAGTGRYEQYF
CDR3 DNA: TGCGCCAGCAGCCCTACGAACGCCGGGACAGGGAGGTACGAGCAGTACTTC

J gene: TRBJ1-5
V gene: TRBV5-1
D gene: TRBD1
clone size: -
CDR3 protein: CASSPGTGLSNQPQHF
CDR3 DNA: TGCGCCAGCAGCCCCGGGACAGGGTTGAGCAATCAGCCCCAGCATTTT

J gene: TRBJ2-7
V gene: TRBV3-1
D gene: TRBD1
clone size: -
CDR3 protein: CASSRQKWDRPSYNEQYF
CDR3 DNA: TGTGCCAGCAGCCGGCAGAAATGGGACAGACCCTCCTACAATGAGCAGTACTTC

J gene: TRBJ2-1
V gene: TRBV20-1
D gene: TRBD2
clone size: -
CDR3 protein: CSARDQTGTSGPSSYNEQFF
CDR3 DNA: TGCAGTGCTAGAGACCAGACCGGGACTAGCGGGCCCAGCTCCTACAATGAGCAGTTCTTC

J gene: TRBJ2-3
V gene: TRBV10-3
D gene: -
clone size: -
CDR3 protein: CAISDELQAGDTQYF
CDR3 DNA: TGTGCCATCAGTGACGAGTTGCAGGCAGGCGATACGCAGTATTTT

J gene: TRBJ2-5
V gene: TRBV7-2
D gene: -
clone size: -
CDR3 protein: CASSSPSTPQETQYF
CDR3 DNA: TGTGCCAGCAGCTCCCCCTCCACGCCCCAAGAGACCCAGTACTTC

J gene: TRBJ2-7
V gene: TRBV25-1
D gene: -
clone size: -
CDR3 protein: CASSETQGLYEQYF
CDR3 DNA: TGTGCCAGCAGTGAAACACAGGGCTTGTACGAGCAGTACTTC

J gene: TRBJ2-5
V gene: TRBV20-1
D gene: TRBD1
clone size: -
CDR3 protein: CSAKNLVSRGNEQYF
CDR3 DNA: TGCAGTGCGAAAAATCTAGTGAGCAGGGGGAATGAGCAGTACTTC

J gene: TRBJ2-5
V gene: TRBV5-1
D gene: TRBD2
clone size: -
CDR3 protein: CASAVGTSGGETQYF
CDR3 DNA: TGCGCCAGCGCTGTTGGGACTAGCGGGGGAGAGACCCAGTACTTC

J gene: TRBJ2-2
V gene: TRBV29-1
D gene: TRBD2
clone size: few
CDR3 protein: CSVEDVGGRPGELFF
CDR3 DNA: TGCAGCGTTGAAGATGTGGGGGGGAGGCCCGGGGAGCTGTTTTTT

J gene: TRBJ2-5
V gene: TRBV4-1
D gene: TRBD2
clone size: -
CDR3 protein: CASTQDPGLAVETQYF
CDR3 DNA: TGCGCCAGCACCCAGGATCCGGGACTAGCGGTGGAGACCCAGTACTTC

J gene: TRBJ2-7
V gene: TRBV11-2
D gene: -
clone size: -
CDR3 protein: CASSFQQNTYERYF
CDR3 DNA: TGTGCCAGCAGCTTTCAACAGAATACCTACGAGCGGTACTTC

J gene: TRBJ2-7
V gene: TRBV20-1
D gene: -
clone size: -
CDR3 protein: CSADQGTYEQYF
CDR3 DNA: TGCAGTGCCGACCAGGGTACCTACGAGCAGTACTTC

J gene: TRBJ1-1
V gene: TRBV6-2/TRBV6-3
D gene: -
clone size: -
CDR3 protein: CASKDRNTEAFF
CDR3 DNA: TGTGCCAGTAAGGACAGAAACACTGAAGCTTTCTTT

J gene: TRBJ2-7
V gene: TRBV20-1
D gene: TRBD2
clone size: -
CDR3 protein: CSARDLLTSGYEQYF
CDR3 DNA: TGCAGTGCTAGAGATCTTTTGACTAGCGGCTACGAGCAGTACTTC

J gene: TRBJ2-7
V gene: TRBV20-1
D gene: -
clone size: few
CDR3 protein: CSAFSSGRGTYEQYF
CDR3 DNA: TGCAGTGCTTTCTCATCGGGACGGGGCACTTACGAGCAGTACTTC

J gene: TRBJ2-1
V gene: TRBV3-1
D gene: -
clone size: -
CDR3 protein: CASSQDGSGAFF
CDR3 DNA: TGTGCCAGCAGCCAGGATGGGAGCGGTGCGTTCTTC

J gene: TRBJ2-1
V gene: TRBV13
D gene: TRBD2
clone size: -
CDR3 protein: CAGSLGLVEQFF
CDR3 DNA: TGTGCCGGCAGCTTAGGACTAGTTGAGCAGTTCTTC

J gene: TRBJ2-5
V gene: TRBV7-9
D gene: -
clone size: -
CDR3 protein: CASSFSGRIPIRETQYF
CDR3 DNA: TGTGCCAGCAGCTTCTCGGGGAGAATTCCAATCCGGGAGACCCAGTACTTC

J gene: TRBJ1-1
V gene: TRBV6-1
D gene: -
clone size: -
CDR3 protein: CASSEAPAGVGEAFF
CDR3 DNA: TGTGCCAGCAGTGAAGCCCCGGCAGGCGTAGGGGAAGCTTTCTTT

J gene: TRBJ2-7
V gene: TRBV7-9
D gene: -
clone size: -
CDR3 protein: CASSSRWYEQYF
CDR3 DNA: TGTGCCAGCAGCTCCAGGTGGTACGAGCAGTACTTC

J gene: TRBJ2-1
V gene: TRBV3-1
D gene: -
clone size: few
CDR3 protein: CASSQEGPYNEQFF
CDR3 DNA: TGTGCCAGCAGCCAAGAGGGACCATACAATGAGCAGTTCTTC

J gene: TRBJ2-7
V gene: TRBV7-6
D gene: TRBD2
clone size: -
CDR3 protein: CASSPPGRGPSYEQYF
CDR3 DNA: TGTGCCAGCAGCCCCCCCGGGAGGGGACCCTCCTACGAGCAGTACTTC

J gene: TRBJ1-2
V gene: TRBV15
D gene: -
clone size: -
CDR3 protein: CATSRDRGRSYGYTF
CDR3 DNA: TGTGCCACCAGCAGAGATCGGGGCAGGAGCTATGGCTACACCTTC

J gene: TRBJ1-4
V gene: TRBV4-1
D gene: -
clone size: few
CDR3 protein: CASSQYERDNNEKLFF
CDR3 DNA: TGCGCCAGCAGCCAATATGAAAGGGATAACAATGAAAAACTGTTTTTT

J gene: TRBJ1-2
V gene: TRBV7-8
D gene: TRBD1
clone size: -
CDR3 protein: CASSSQPAGGYGYTF
CDR3 DNA: TGTGCCAGCAGCTCCCAGCCGGCAGGGGGCTATGGCTACACCTTC

J gene: TRBJ2-1
V gene: TRBV6-4
D gene: TRBD1
clone size: -
CDR3 protein: CASSTTGTGGNEQFF
CDR3 DNA: TGTGCCAGCAGTACAACCGGGACAGGGGGCAATGAGCAGTTCTTC

J gene: TRBJ2-3
V gene: TRBV20-1
D gene: TRBD2
clone size: -
CDR3 protein: CSARRSGSRSDTQYF
CDR3 DNA: TGCAGTGCTAGACGTAGCGGGAGCCGTTCAGATACGCAGTATTTT

J gene: TRBJ2-1
V gene: TRBV5-1
D gene: TRBD1
clone size: few
CDR3 protein: CASSLAGQGAYNEQFF
CDR3 DNA: TGCGCCAGCAGCTTGGCTGGACAGGGGGCGTACAATGAGCAGTTCTTC

J gene: TRBJ1-4
V gene: TRBV9
D gene: -
clone size: -
CDR3 protein: CASSGPQPLDPRGEKLFF
CDR3 DNA: TGTGCCAGCAGCGGACCCCAACCATTGGACCCAAGGGGTGAAAAACTGTTTTTT

J gene: TRBJ2-7
V gene: TRBV12-3/TRBV12-4
D gene: -
clone size: few
CDR3 protein: CASSVHPSGTSEQYF
CDR3 DNA: TGTGCCAGCAGTGTACATCCCTCGGGAACTTCCGAGCAGTACTTC

J gene: TRBJ2-5
V gene: TRBV2
D gene: -
clone size: -
CDR3 protein: CASSVTVEETQYF
CDR3 DNA: TGTGCCAGCAGTGTGACAGTCGAAGAGACCCAGTACTTC

J gene: TRBJ1-1
V gene: TRBV20-1
D gene: -
clone size: -
CDR3 protein: CSARRAAAFF
CDR3 DNA: TGCAGTGCTAGGAGGGCTGCAGCTTTCTTT

J gene: TRBJ2-7
V gene: TRBV2
D gene: TRBD2
clone size: few
CDR3 protein: CASSETTSGRGEQYF
CDR3 DNA: TGTGCCAGCAGTGAAACCACTAGCGGGAGGGGCGAGCAGTACTTC

J gene: TRBJ2-1
V gene: TRBV4-3
D gene: -
clone size: -
CDR3 protein: CASSQIESVEQFF
CDR3 DNA: TGCGCCAGCAGCCAAATTGAATCCGTTGAGCAGTTCTTC

J gene: TRBJ2-1
V gene: TRBV6-2/TRBV6-3
D gene: TRBD2
clone size: -
CDR3 protein: CASSYWSGGGNEQFF
CDR3 DNA: TGTGCCAGCAGTTACTGGTCCGGGGGGGGTAATGAGCAGTTCTTC

J gene: TRBJ2-5
V gene: TRBV14
D gene: -
clone size: -
CDR3 protein: CASSPDRLAGQETQYF
CDR3 DNA: TGTGCCAGCAGCCCCGACCGTCTAGCTGGACAAGAGACCCAGTACTTC

J gene: TRBJ2-7
V gene: TRBV4-2
D gene: TRBD1
clone size: few
CDR3 protein: CASSVYRGYEQYF
CDR3 DNA: TGTGCCAGCAGCGTATACAGGGGCTACGAGCAGTACTTC

J gene: TRBJ1-2
V gene: TRBV7-2
D gene: TRBD1
clone size: -
CDR3 protein: CASSPRGQADYGYTF
CDR3 DNA: TGTGCCAGCAGTCCACGAGGACAGGCTGACTATGGCTACACCTTC

J gene: TRBJ2-5
V gene: TRBV12-3/TRBV12-4
D gene: TRBD2
clone size: few
CDR3 protein: CASSLGTSGRLLETQYF
CDR3 DNA: TGTGCCAGCAGTTTGGGGACTAGCGGGAGGCTTCTGGAGACCCAGTACTTC

J gene: TRBJ1-1
V gene: TRBV7-9
D gene: -
clone size: -
CDR3 protein: CASSPGDTTEAFF
CDR3 DNA: TGTGCCAGCAGCCCCGGGGACACAACTGAAGCTTTCTTT

J gene: TRBJ1-2
V gene: TRBV10-3
D gene: -
clone size: few
CDR3 protein: CAISAVTDPTVYGYTF
CDR3 DNA: TGTGCCATCAGTGCCGTTACCGACCCGACGGTATATGGCTACACCTTC

J gene: TRBJ1-2
V gene: TRBV4-3
D gene: TRBD1
clone size: -
CDR3 protein: CASSQDTGGGYGYTF
CDR3 DNA: TGCGCCAGCAGCCAAGATACAGGGGGCGGCTATGGCTACACCTTC

J gene: TRBJ2-3
V gene: TRBV12-3/TRBV12-4
D gene: TRBD1
clone size: -
CDR3 protein: CASGQGLGTDTQYF
CDR3 DNA: TGTGCCAGCGGACAGGGGCTGGGCACAGATACGCAGTATTTT

J gene: TRBJ2-7
V gene: TRBV6-5
D gene: -
clone size: -
CDR3 protein: CASSLRGGGIYEQYF
CDR3 DNA: TGTGCCAGCAGTCTTCGCGGAGGGGGTATCTACGAGCAGTACTTC

J gene: TRBJ2-1
V gene: TRBV20-1
D gene: -
clone size: -
CDR3 protein: CSALAVDSYEQFF
CDR3 DNA: TGCAGTGCTTTAGCGGTTGATTCCTATGAGCAGTTCTTC

J gene: TRBJ1-2
V gene: TRBV11-2
D gene: -
clone size: few
CDR3 protein: CASSLDHAGYYGYTF
CDR3 DNA: TGTGCCAGCAGCTTAGATCACGCAGGGTACTATGGCTACACCTTC

J gene: TRBJ2-1
V gene: TRBV4-1
D gene: TRBD1
clone size: -
CDR3 protein: CASSHTGGLSEQFF
CDR3 DNA: TGCGCCAGCAGCCATACAGGGGGATTAAGTGAGCAGTTCTTC

J gene: TRBJ2-7
V gene: TRBV7-9
D gene: TRBD1
clone size: few
CDR3 protein: CASSRIQGEKQYF
CDR3 DNA: TGTGCCAGCAGCCGAATCCAGGGGGAGAAGCAGTACTTC